The 20 T cell receptor beta chains reported below all come from one sample, sequenced in a study of cytomegalovirus exposure and HLA in healthy donors. The PCR employed 60 Vbeta primers together with 13 Jbeta primers. Measured with immunoSEQ multiplex PCR; TCRdb has only the in-frame clones, and not every one. The sample shows 150,000 to 200,000 clones, roughly four fifths of them seen only once. The specimen was PBMCs. The receptor set was obtained from a woman aged 18-29 years in good health and CMV-seronegative.

The chain uses TRBV7-6 and TRBJ1-2; no reliable D call. The germline V gene encodes CDR1 SGHVS and CDR2 FNYEAQ. The CDR3 contains 13 residues. V was trimmed by 5 bases and J by 8 bases, leaving 15 bases between them. CDR3 bases: TGTGCCAGCAGCCACCCCCTCTCAGTGGGCTACACCTTC. Amino acids: CASSHPLSVGYTF.

The chain carries TRBV9 and TRBJ2-1; TRBD2 matches at 9 bases. Germline CDR1 SGDLS, CDR2 YYNGEE. The junction had 8 bases not matched to a gene; V was cut back by 0 bases and J by 4 bases. The CDR3 covers 17 residues. The CDR3 loop is CASSVGLLAGTYNEQFF. CDR3 bases: TGTGCCAGCAGCGTAGGGCTACTAGCGGGTACTTACAATGAGCAGTTCTTC.

Here the CDR3 DNA reads TGTGCCAGCAGTGACCGCCCCGCGGCAGGGTACGAGCAGTACTTC. Translation: CASSDRPAAGYEQYF. The genes are TRBV2 and TRBJ2-7, with D possibly being TRBD1 (5 bases). This CDR3 is 15 amino acids long. Germline V gives CDR1 SNHLY, CDR2 FYNNEI. V lost 3 bases and J 4 bases, leaving 16 bases between the germline ends.

The chain recombines TRBV5-1 with TRBJ2-3; possible D gene TRBD1, 5 bases. Germline V gene lookup returns CDR1 SGHRS and CDR2 YFSETQ. The CDR3 consists of 15 residues. V was shortened by 4 bases and J by 3 bases, with 15 bases between the two germline ends. The CDR3 reads CASSVTGARTDTQYF. CDR3 in DNA: TGCGCCAGCAGCGTTACTGGGGCTCGGACAGATACGCAGTATTTT.

The chain links TRBV20-1 to TRBJ2-1, with D possibly matching TRBD2 (5 bases). This CDR3 is built from 11 residues. Trimming removed 7 bases at V and 9 bases at J, with 13 bases between. CDR1 and CDR2 from the germline V gene are DFQATT and SNEGSKA (reference sequence). The CDR3 DNA follows: TGCAGTGTTTGGAGGTCGAGTGAGCAGTTCTTC. Its translation is CSVWRSSEQFF.

V usage is TRBV7-8 and J usage is TRBJ2-2; the match to TRBD2 covers 8 bases. Germline CDR1 SGHVS, CDR2 FQNEAQ. The CDR3 sequence is 20 residues long. V trimming: 5 bases; J trimming: 1 base; junction bases outside the gene matches: 18. The CDR3 reads CASSETGTRIRSLNTGELFF. The CDR3 DNA is TGTGCCAGCAGCGAAACCGGGACTAGGATACGTTCACTGAACACCGGGGAGCTGTTTTTT.

This clone turned up a few times. The chain employs TRBV10-3 and TRBJ1-1; D is uncertain. V lost 2 bases and J 3 bases, leaving 4 bases between the germline ends. This CDR3 comprises 12 residues. The germline CDR1 and CDR2 sequences are ENHRY and SYGVKD. The CDR3 region is CAISERDTEAFF. The CDR3 DNA is TGTGCCATCAGTGAGCGGGACACTGAAGCTTTCTTT.

The chain combines TRBV6-5 with TRBJ1-5; the D gene is possibly TRBD1 (6 bases). The V gene lost 2 bases and the J gene lost 5 bases, with 16 bases spanning the gap. Per the germline V gene, CDR1 is MNHEY and CDR2 is SVGAGI. The CDR3 contains 16 residues. Written as DNA, the CDR3 is TGTGCCAGCAGTTACAGGGGGAGCCCCAAGGATCAGCCCCAGCATTTT. Translation gives CASSYRGSPKDQPQHF.

The V gene is TRBV7-2, the J gene TRBJ1-2, with TRBD1 identical over 7 bases. The CDR3 runs 13 residues. J lost 8 bases, V lost 1 base, and 4 bases had no gene match. CDR1 is SGHTA and CDR2 is FQGNSA in the germline V gene. CDR3: CASSLEGTEGYTF. The CDR3 region has the DNA TGTGCCAGCAGCTTAGAGGGGACAGAAGGCTACACCTTC.

This chain links TRBV7-9 with TRBJ2-2; TRBD2 matches 11 bases. Trimming at V came to 1 base and at J to 7 bases, leaving 11 bases not matched to a gene. This CDR3 contains 18 residues. Per germline, CDR1 SEHNR and CDR2 FQNEAQ (reference sequence). CDR3 DNA sequence: TGTGCCAGCAGCTTAGTTACTAGCGGGAGAGGTCAGGACGGGGAGCTGTTTTTT. Protein product: CASSLVTSGRGQDGELFF.

This chain uses TRBV28 with TRBJ2-5; 8 bases map to TRBD2. The CDR3 is made up of 13 amino acids. Trimming took 7 bases from V and 2 from J; bases not matched to a gene: 3. Looked up from germline, CDR1 is MDHEN and CDR2 is SYDVKM. CDR3 DNA: TGTGCCAGCACCCCGGGAGGGCAAGAGACCCAGTACTTC. Protein product: CASTPGGQETQYF.

The chain links TRBV30 to TRBJ1-3; D might be TRBD1 (5 bases). CDR3 length: 14 amino acids. Per the germline V gene, CDR1 is GTSNPN and CDR2 is SVGIG (reference sequence). V was shortened by 3 bases and J by 1 base, with 10 bases between the two germline ends. CDR3 amino acids: CAWRTVSSGNTIYF. CDR3 DNA: TGTGCCTGGAGGACAGTTTCGTCTGGAAACACCATATATTTT.

The V call is TRBV4-1, the J call TRBJ2-5, with 9 positions matching TRBD2. Germline V lookup: CDR1 MGHRA, CDR2 YSYEKL. The CDR3 length is 16 residues. The V segment lost 1 base and the J segment 3 bases; nucleotides outside the gene matches: 6. The CDR3 DNA reads TGCGCCAGCAGCCAAGGCCCGGGACTAGCCGAAGAGACCCAGTACTTC. It yields the protein CASSQGPGLAEETQYF.

The J gene is TRBJ2-1, the V gene TRBV28, with TRBD2 matching 15 bases. The germline CDR1 and CDR2 sequences are MDHEN and SYDVKM. This CDR3 contains 20 residues. With 6 bases clipped from V and 5 bases from J, the junction kept 17 bases outside the gene matches. In DNA form, the CDR3 reads TGTGCCAGCAGCACCCCGCGGACTAGCGGGAGGGCCGGTCACCACAATGAGCAGTTCTTC. Translation gives CASSTPRTSGRAGHHNEQFF.

The chain joins TRBV21-1 to TRBJ2-2; TRBD2 reflects the table's D call only, with no check against the DNA. TRBV21-1 is noted as a pseudogene. The CDR3 consists of 19 residues. CDR3 loop: CASSKRMVAGVWATGELFF. In DNA, the CDR3 is TGTGCCAGCAGCAAAAGGATGGTAGCGGGAGTATGGGCCACCGGGGAGCTGTTTTTT.

The chain links TRBV7-2 to TRBJ2-3; 9 positions match TRBD2. V shed 0 bases and J 0 bases; nucleotides not matched to a gene: 1. Germline V CDR1 and CDR2: SGHTA, FQGNSA. CDR3 length: 16 amino acids. The CDR3: CASSLAGTSSTDTQYF. Here the CDR3 DNA reads TGTGCCAGCAGCTTAGCGGGGACTAGCAGCACAGATACGCAGTATTTT.

This sequence joins TRBV28 and TRBJ2-3; D not resolved. Germline V CDR1 and CDR2: MDHEN, SYDVKM. Trimming pared 4 bases from V and 1 base from J, leaving 3 bases between. The CDR3 sequence is 12 residues long. The CDR3 nucleotides are TGTGCCAGCAGTTCTCGCACAGATACGCAGTATTTT. As protein: CASSSRTDTQYF.

The chain joins TRBV13 to TRBJ2-5; 9 positions agree with TRBD2. With 2 bases clipped from V and 4 bases from J, the junction kept 8 bases outside the gene matches. CDR1 and CDR2 (germline): PRHDT, FYEKMQ (reference sequence). The CDR3 length is 16 residues. The CDR3 protein is CASSLSLSGSRETQYF. As DNA, the CDR3 is TGTGCCAGCAGCTTATCCCTTAGCGGGAGTCGAGAGACCCAGTACTTC.

The J gene is TRBJ2-6, the V gene TRBV7-8; TRBD1 is a possible D gene (6 bases). The germline V gene has CDR1 SGHVS and CDR2 FQNEAQ. V lost 1 base, J lost 0 bases, and 16 bases lay in between. The CDR3 has 19 residues. The DNA of the CDR3 is TGTGCCAGCAGCTTAGTAGGAGGAACAGGGAACTCTGGGGCCAACGTCCTGACTTTC. It yields the protein CASSLVGGTGNSGANVLTF.

The V gene is TRBV7-8, the J gene TRBJ2-4; 9 bases are a match to TRBD1. CDR3 size: 18 residues. The germline CDR1 and CDR2 sequences are SGHVS and FQNEAQ. Trimming removed 4 bases from V and 1 base from J; junction bases left unmatched: 11. CDR3 DNA sequence: TGTGCCAGCAGCTCACGACCCTCGGACAGGGGCGCCAAAAACATTCAGTACTTC. It yields the protein CASSSRPSDRGAKNIQYF.